This record covers a single T cell receptor beta chain. This entry is derived from a study of T cells in Graves' hyperthyroidism and ophthalmopathy. The CDR3 has 15 amino acids. Germline loops: CDR1 DFQATT, CDR2 SNEGSKA (reference sequence). With V trimmed by 6 bases and J by 3 bases, 11 bases remained unmatched. Amplification of TCR beta CDR3 regions was performed using RNA transcripts as template. The TCR CDR3 was amplified in a first-round RT-PCR using the HTBI primer set. TCRdb re-analysed the multiplex PCR reads in MiXCR, keeping a single row per CDR3 protein. The sample includes around 660,000 distinct CDR3 sequences, approximately 42% of them seen just once.

The clonotype comes from an adult man with Graves' disease, either hyperthyroidism or ophthalmopathy (not recorded which). The sequencing sample was made of peripheral blood or thyroid tissue (not recorded which). The V and J genes are TRBV20-1 and TRBJ2-7; TRBD2 matches at 10 bases. CDR3: CSASRPAGGHYEQYF. CDR3 in DNA: TGCAGTGCCAGTAGACCAGCGGGAGGGCACTACGAGCAGTACTTC.